This T cell receptor (beta chain) derives from a study of shared clonotypes between healthy human individuals. Notes on the study in general: In the sorted subsets, rarefaction showed sequencing was incomplete despite large depth. Sampling was confined to blood; repertoires within tissues likely differ. Shared clonotypes: 4.5% to 6.5% naive CD4, under 4% naive CD8, less than 2.5% memory CD4, 0.4% memory CD8. Relative to their counterparts shared across all four donors, non-shared clonotypes exhibited diminished generation probabilities.

For this clone: Its target is not known. Distinct nucleotide sequences in the sample also encode this CDR3.

V was clipped by 2 bases and J by 1 base, with 6 bases between them. The CDR3 runs 13 residues. Germline values: CDR1 GTSNPN, CDR2 SVGIG (reference sequence). Measured with immunoSEQ multiplex PCR; TCRdb has only the in-frame clones, and not every one. Here the sample spans about a million clones, approximately 80% being singletons. Sequencing was carried out using memory CD4+ T cells sorted from blood. The subset was: CD45RA-negative fraction. The gene calls are TRBV30 and TRBJ1-5; D call uncertain. The TCR sequence derives from a young man in good health. The CDR3 nucleotides are TGTGCCTGGAGTCGGGAAAGCAATCAGCCCCAGCATTTT. Translation: CAWSRESNQPQHF.